The 2 T cell receptor beta chains given below trace back to one sample, sequenced in a study of T cell responses to AZD1222 COVID-19 vaccine. Measured with immunoSEQ multiplex PCR; TCRdb has only the in-frame clones, and not every one. The table has roughly 100,000 clones, about 90% seen once; the top ten hold 16%. The sample in question was peripheral blood, obtained on day 0 of AZD1222 vaccination. The receptors originated from an adult in good health.

The J gene is TRBJ1-5, the V gene TRBV5-1; 7 nucleotides agree with TRBD1. CDR1 is SGHRS and CDR2 is YFSETQ in the germline V gene. The CDR3 is 14 amino acids. The trim removed 1 base at V and 5 bases at J, leaving 3 bases unmatched. The CDR3 coding sequence is TGCGCCAGCAGCTTGTCCGACAGGGATCAGCCCCAGCATTTT. Amino acid sequence: CASSLSDRDQPQHF.

The V gene is TRBV5-6, the J gene TRBJ1-6, with TRBD1 matching over 9 bases. Per germline, CDR1 SGHDT and CDR2 YYEEEE. The V gene end was trimmed by 4 bases and the J gene end by 3 bases; junction bases not matched to a gene: 8. This CDR3 spans 17 amino acids. The CDR3 DNA follows: TGTGCCAGCAGCCCGTTTCCGGGACAGGGCTATAATTCACCCCTCCACTTT. It yields the protein CASSPFPGQGYNSPLHF.